The rows below give T cell receptor beta chains drawn from one sample of a study of tumor-infiltrating lymphocytes in primary liver carcinoma. TCRdb used MiXCR to reprocess the multiplex PCR reads, holding one entry per CDR3 protein. The table records 300,000 to 350,000 distinct CDR3 sequences, about 65% of them present only once. Material for sequencing was peripheral blood. The receptors come from a middle-aged man with primary liver carcinoma and hepatitis B virus infection. Each CDR3 is given with its conserved first and last residue. The D gene is left open where the match is weak. Size is stated for part of the rows, as once, few or many counts, or as a class when the clone is expanded.

>.|TRBD1|TRBV10-3|13|TRBJ2-7
CAIGRGQTYEQYF
TGTGCCATCGGTAGGGGACAGACTTACGAGCAGTACTTC
>many|TRBD1|TRBV29-1|13|TRBJ1-2
CSVVRGQGDGYTF
TGCAGCGTTGTTAGAGGACAGGGTGACGGCTACACCTTC
>.|.|TRBV14|14|TRBJ1-2
CVTSQVEGSYGYTF
TGTGTCACCAGCCAAGTAGAGGGGAGCTATGGCTACACCTTC
>.|.|TRBV6-5|16|TRBJ2-4
CASSTGGAGPKNIQYF
TGTGCCAGCAGTACCGGGGGCGCAGGGCCCAAAAACATTCAGTACTTC
>.|.|TRBV11-1|15|TRBJ2-7
CASSQSRGLGDEQYF
TGTGCCAGCAGTCAGAGCCGCGGATTAGGTGACGAGCAGTACTTC
>few|TRBD1|TRBV4-2|16|TRBJ2-5
CASSQDGTGGQETQYF
TGTGCCAGCAGCCAAGACGGGACAGGGGGCCAAGAGACCCAGTACTTC
>.|.|TRBV6-2/TRBV6-3|12|TRBJ2-1
CASRRPSREQSF
TGTGCCAGCAGACGGCCCTCCCGTGAGCAGTCCTTC
>many|.|TRBV11-2|15|TRBJ2-1
CASSLDETARLEQFF
TGTGCCAGCAGCTTAGACGAGACAGCACGTCTTGAGCAGTTCTTC
>.|TRBD1|TRBV11-2|16|TRBJ1-2
CASRPWTGMGNYGYTF
TGTGCCAGCCGACCCTGGACAGGGATGGGGAACTATGGCTACACCTTC
>.|.|TRBV7-9|16|TRBJ2-2
CASSSKPSTVSGELFF
TGTGCCAGCAGCTCTAAGCCCTCTACGGTCTCCGGGGAGCTGTTTTTT
>.|TRBD2|TRBV30|16|TRBJ2-5
CAWSGVLAGGLETQYF
TGTGCCTGGAGTGGAGTCCTAGCGGGAGGTTTGGAGACCCAGTACTTC
>.|.|TRBV6-2/TRBV6-3|11|TRBJ1-2
CAIQGLKDYTF
TGTGCCATCCAGGGGCTAAAGGACTACACCTTC
>few|TRBD1|TRBV6-1|17|TRBJ2-7
CASGEAPLQGEGDEQYF
TGTGCCAGCGGTGAAGCTCCTTTACAGGGGGAAGGGGACGAGCAGTACTTC
>many|TRBD1|TRBV11-2|16|TRBJ1-2
CASSLTGQGGVPGYTF
TGTGCCAGCAGCTTAACGGGACAGGGCGGTGTTCCGGGCTACACCTTC
>.|.|TRBV11-2|14|TRBJ2-5
CASSLGDVRETQYF
TGTGCCAGTAGCTTAGGTGACGTAAGGGAGACCCAGTACTTC
>few|TRBD2|TRBV7-8|17|TRBJ2-1
CASSDGTSGRAYNEQFF
TGTGCCAGCAGCGACGGGACTAGCGGAAGAGCCTACAATGAGCAGTTCTTC
>few|TRBD2|TRBV6-5|16|TRBJ2-3
CASSSYSGTGPDTQYF
TGTGCCAGCAGTTCTTATAGCGGGACGGGCCCAGATACGCAGTATTTT
>.|.|TRBV30|15|TRBJ2-3
CAWFESSVSSDTQYF
TGTGCCTGGTTCGAATCTAGCGTATCCTCAGATACGCAGTATTTT
>.|TRBD2|TRBV29-1|16|TRBJ2-5
CSVERLAGGQGETQYF
TGCAGCGTTGAACGGCTAGCGGGAGGCCAGGGGGAGACTCAGTACTTC
>.|.|TRBV11-2|14|TRBJ2-3
CASSSGSGTDTQYF
TGTGCCAGCAGTTCGGGATCCGGCACAGATACGCAGTATTTT
>.|.|TRBV29-1|17|TRBJ2-3
CSVEDPVRRVGADTQYF
TGCAGCGTTGAAGATCCAGTCAGGAGGGTCGGGGCAGATACGCAGTATTTT
>.|.|TRBV30|11|TRBJ1-1
CASIPDTEAFF
TGTGCCAGTATTCCGGACACTGAAGCTTTCTTT
>.|.|TRBV11-2|14|TRBJ2-7
CASSLFRGIHEQYF
TGTGCCAGCAGCTTATTTAGGGGCATCCACGAGCAGTACTTC
>.|TRBD2|TRBV28|16|TRBJ2-7
CASRRTRRSHAYEQYF
TGTGCCAGCAGGAGGACTAGGCGGTCTCACGCCTACGAGCAGTACTTC
>.|TRBD1|TRBV5-1|11|TRBJ2-1
CASSLVTGYFF
TGCGCCAGCAGCTTGGTGACAGGGTACTTCTTC
>once|.|TRBV11-2|14|TRBJ2-7
CASSSGRVDGERYF
TGTGCCAGCAGCTCGGGCAGGGTGGATGGGGAGCGGTACTTC
>.|TRBD1|TRBV6-7|17|TRBJ2-7
CASSYPTGTGGSYKQYF
TGTGCCAGCAGTTACCCCACCGGGACAGGGGGGTCCTACAAGCAGTACTTC
>.|.|TRBV5-1|17|TRBJ2-6
CASTPRGGISGANVPTF
TGCGCCAGCACCCCACGAGGAGGGATCTCTGGGGCCAACGTCCCGACTTTC
>.|.|TRBV6-1|16|TRBJ1-5
CASSEVTGDSNQAQHF
TGTGCCAGCAGTGAAGTGACAGGCGATAGCAATCAGGCCCAGCATTTT
>.|TRBD2|TRBV11-3|13|TRBJ2-7
CAGCFREGSEQCF
TGTGCCGGCTGCTTTCGGGAGGGCTCCGAGCAGTGCTTC
>.|.|TRBV11-2|14|TRBJ2-3
CASSLDDSTDTQYF
TGTGCCAGTAGCTTAGATGACAGCACAGATACGCAGTATTTT
>few|.|TRBV5-6|14|TRBJ2-5
CASSSRTALETQYF
TGTGCCAGCAGCTCCCGGACAGCTTTAGAGACCCAGTACTTC
>many|TRBD2|TRBV10-3|14|TRBJ2-7
CATRKGLAGGEQYF
TGTGCCACCAGAAAAGGACTAGCTGGGGGCGAGCAGTACTTC
>many|TRBD2|TRBV6-2/TRBV6-3|15|TRBJ2-7
CASILAGGTSYEQYF
TGTGCCAGCATACTAGCGGGAGGGACCTCCTACGAGCAGTACTTC
>.|.|TRBV6-6|14|TRBJ2-7
CASSQEGATYEQYF
TGTGCCAGCAGTCAGGAGGGGGCTACCTACGAGCAGTACTTC
>.|TRBD2|TRBV13|16|TRBJ2-3
CASSGRLAGILDTQYF
TGTGCCAGCAGCGGACGACTAGCGGGAATTCTTGATACGCAGTATTTT
>few|.|TRBV12-3/TRBV12-4|15|TRBJ2-3
CASNPRTGVMDTQYF
TGTGCCAGCAACCCCAGGACGGGAGTTATGGATACGCAGTATTTT
>.|.|TRBV5-4|15|TRBJ2-3
CASSLGLDNTDTQYF
TGTGCCAGCAGCTTGGGTCTGGATAACACAGATACGCAGTATTTT
>few|.|TRBV5-4|16|TRBJ2-5
CASSLGQSAVQETQYF
TGTGCCAGCAGCTTGGGTCAGAGCGCTGTTCAAGAGACCCAGTACTTC
>.|.|TRBV11-2|14|TRBJ1-2
CAQARGAMYYGYTF
TGTGCTCAGGCGAGGGGCGCGATGTACTATGGCTACACCTTC
>.|.|TRBV5-4|14|TRBJ2-1
CASSLRTAYYEQFF
TGTGCCAGCAGCTTGAGGACAGCTTACTATGAGCAGTTCTTC
>.|.|TRBV5-1|13|TRBJ2-1
CASSLAPRDEQSF
TGCGCCAGCAGCTTGGCGCCCCGCGATGAGCAGTCCTTC
>.|.|TRBV6-5|13|TRBJ2-7
CAGTSLTGYEQYF
TGTGCCGGCACTTCTTTGACAGGCTACGAGCAGTACTTC
>many|.|TRBV11-2|18|TRBJ2-7
CASSLSVSAQTVKMEQYF
TGTGCCAGCAGCTTAAGCGTCTCGGCGCAGACAGTGAAAATGGAGCAGTACTTC
>many|TRBD1|TRBV11-2|13|TRBJ1-1
CASSARQGTEAFF
TGTGCCAGCAGCGCCCGACAGGGCACTGAAGCTTTCTTT
>few|.|TRBV6-2/TRBV6-3|15|TRBJ1-1
CASSYSQGGDTEAFF
TGTGCCAGCAGTTACTCCCAGGGAGGAGACACTGAAGCTTTCTTT
>few|TRBD1|TRBV30|15|TRBJ1-5
CAWSVQTGLGQPQHF
TGTGCCTGGAGTGTACAGACAGGGTTAGGTCAGCCCCAGCATTTT
>many|TRBD1|TRBV4-2|13|TRBJ2-7
CASSQDRDREQYF
TGTGCCAGCAGCCAAGACCGGGACAGGGAGCAGTACTTC
>many|.|TRBV12-3/TRBV12-4|11|TRBJ2-7
CASSFGYEQYF
TGTGCCAGCAGTTTTGGTTACGAGCAGTACTTC
>few|.|TRBV7-9|12|TRBJ1-6
CASQSGNSPLHF
TGTGCCAGCCAAAGCGGAAATTCACCCCTCCACTTT
>.|.|TRBV11-2|14|TRBJ2-3
CASSLNQGADTQYF
TGTGCCAGCAGCTTAAACCAAGGAGCGGATACGCAGTATTTT
>.|TRBD2|TRBV6-1|18|TRBJ2-3
CASSVVPGLAGAADTQYF
TGTGCCAGCAGTGTAGTTCCGGGACTAGCGGGAGCGGCAGATACGCAGTATTTT
>.|.|TRBV11-2|16|TRBJ1-6
CASGSQLEYLNSPLHF
TGCGCCAGCGGCTCTCAACTTGAATACTTGAATTCACCCCTCCACTTT
>.|.|TRBV29-1|13|TRBJ2-6
CSVDPSGADVLTF
TGCAGCGTTGACCCCTCTGGGGCCGACGTCCTGACTTTC
>.|.|TRBV29-1|12|TRBJ2-5
CSVAASPEIQYF
TGCAGCGTTGCGGCGAGCCCAGAGATCCAGTACTTC
>.|TRBD1|TRBV5-1|17|TRBJ2-4
CASSLEGTGLAKNIQYF
TGCGCCAGCAGCTTGGAAGGGACAGGGTTAGCCAAAAACATTCAGTACTTC